What follows is one T cell receptor beta chain and its context. The antigen remains undetermined. This entry is derived from a study of Tregs in tolerant kidney transplant recipients. Study-level results: In tolerant patients, donor-specific Tregs outgrew total Tregs, suggesting antigen-driven expansion. No direct test of biological reproducibility was done here.

Thawed PBMCs were FACS-sorted into unstimulated CD4+CD25+CD127- regulatory T cells, CD4+CD25- non-regulatory cells, CD4 and CD8 cells. Sequenced by immunoSEQ multiplex PCR; TCRdb stores in-frame clones only, minus some. The table includes over 50,000 clones, approximately 85% detected once. Germline V lookup: CDR1 SGHTA, CDR2 FQGNSA. The V end was cut by 5 bases, the J end by 7 bases, with 15 bases between. The CDR3 length is 13 residues. The sequence came from a human donor who received a combined kidney and bone marrow transplant. The sequencing used Tregs from blood, collected before the transplant. The chain couples TRBV7-2 to TRBJ2-7, with D possibly being TRBD1 (5 bases). The CDR3 bases are TGTGCCAGCAGCCCGCCAAGGGGCCAAGAGCAGTACTTC. This codes for CASSPPRGQEQYF. Drawing the rest from reference TRBV7-2 and TRBJ2-7, the complete variable domain is GAGVSQSPSNKVTEKGKDVELRCDPISGHTALYWYRQSLGQGLEFLIYFQGNSAPDKSGLPSDRFSAERTGGSVSTLTIQRTQQEDSAVYLCASSPPRGQEQYFGPGTRLTVT.